Presented here are 22 T cell receptor beta chains from one specimen sequenced in a study of blood T cells in healthy people across ages. For the second PCR, which ran for about 6 to 11 cycles, a sample-barcoded 5' primer and a J-beta primer mix were used. TCRdb re-analysed the 5' RACE reads in MiXCR, keeping a single row per CDR3 protein. The sample carries 780,000 or so distinct CDR3 sequences, about 55% recorded once. Sequencing was carried out using blood. All receptors come from a man older than 75 in good health.

The chain uses TRBV29-1 and TRBJ1-1; D is uncertain. This CDR3 comprises 12 residues. Trimming shortened V by 3 bases and J by 1 base, and 6 bases separated the two germline ends. Germline V gene sequence: CDR1 SQVTM, CDR2 ANQGSEA. The CDR3 DNA follows: TGCAGCGTTGAGGGGAAGAACACTGAAGCTTTCTTT. Residues: CSVEGKNTEAFF.

This clonotype has just a few counts. The CDR3 DNA is TGTGCCAGCTCCCCCATCCGTTCTCCGGATGGCTACACCTTC. Translated: CASSPIRSPDGYTF. This chain connects TRBV2 to TRBJ1-2; unclear D gene. Germline CDR1 and CDR2: SNHLY and FYNNEI. The CDR3 has 14 amino acids. The V gene lost 8 bases and the J gene lost 6 bases, with 19 bases spanning the gap.

The CDR3 sequence: CASCALPHQPQHF. In DNA form, the CDR3 reads TGTGCCAGCTGTGCCCTTCCACATCAGCCCCAGCATTTT. This chain uses TRBV18 with TRBJ1-5; no clear D gene. With 7 bases removed from V and 5 bases from J, the gap between germline ends came to 12 bases. This CDR3 is built from 13 residues. Germline loops: CDR1 KGHSH, CDR2 LQKENI. The full variable domain, rest sourced from reference TRBV18 and TRBJ1-5, is NAGVMQNPRHLVRRRGQEARLRCSPMKGHSHVYWYRQLPEEGLKFMVYLQKENIIDESGMPKERFSAEFPKEGPSILRIQQVVRGDSAAYFCASCALPHQPQHFGDGTRLSIL.

This chain's CDR3 is CASRVGGGYEQYF. The CDR3 bases are TGTGCCAGCAGGGTGGGCGGGGGCTACGAGCAGTACTTC. The V and J genes are TRBV12-3 or TRBV12-4 and TRBJ2-7; the match to TRBD2 covers 7 bases. V trimming: 6 bases; J trimming: 3 bases; junction bases outside the gene matches: 5. The length of the CDR3 is 13 residues.

A remark on this clonotype: At one end the junction does not follow the germline gene, possibly because of a read error. This sequence joins TRBV3-1 and TRBJ2-7, with 7 bases identical to TRBD2. This CDR3 has 19 residues. CDR1 and CDR2 (germline): LGHDT, YNNKEL (reference sequence). CDR3 nucleotides: TGTGCCAGTAGCCAAGGGAAAACCAGCGGGATCAAACATTCCTACGAGCAGTACTTC. It encodes CASSQGKTSGIKHSYEQYF.

This clonotype was seen a few times. V usage is TRBV28 and J usage is TRBJ2-7, with D possibly matching TRBD2 (5 bases). This CDR3 has 14 amino acids. V was clipped by 2 bases and J by 7 bases, with 15 bases between them. The germline V gene has CDR1 MDHEN and CDR2 SYDVKM. CDR3 protein: CASSLDWESREQYF. The CDR3 bases are TGTGCCAGCAGTTTAGACTGGGAGAGTAGGGAGCAGTACTTC. The whole variable domain, filled in from reference TRBV28 and TRBJ2-7, reads DVKVTQSSRYLVKRTGEKVFLECVQDMDHENMFWYRQDPGLGLRLIYFSYDVKMKEKGDIPEGYSVSREKKERFSLILESASTNQTSMYLCASSLDWESREQYFGPGTRLTVT.

This chain joins TRBV7-2 and TRBJ2-7, with 7 bases lining up with TRBD2. Gene TRBJ2-5 matches the end of the DNA better, so the J call may be wrong. This CDR3 comprises 14 residues. The germline gives CDR1 SGHTA, CDR2 FQGNSA. The DNA for the CDR3 is TGTGCCAGCAGCTTAAATAGCGGGTGGGAGACCCAGTACTTC. Translating gives CASSLNSGWETQYF.

In its sample, this clonotype was seen once. The chain is built from TRBV27 and TRBJ2-1, with 8 bases matching TRBD1. In germline, CDR1 is MNHEY, CDR2 SMNVEV (reference sequence). Trimming removed 5 bases from V and 9 bases from J; junction bases left unmatched: 12. The CDR3 extends over 15 amino acids. As DNA, the CDR3 is TGTGCCAGCAGTGCAAGGACAGGGTCTTACGGTGAGCAGTTCTTC. Translation gives CASSARTGSYGEQFF.

The chain joins TRBV7-9 to TRBJ2-5; TRBD2 matches at 9 bases. The V and J ends lost 2 bases and 5 bases, in that order; junction bases with no gene match: 6. The CDR3 length is 15 residues. Per germline, CDR1 SEHNR and CDR2 FQNEAQ (reference sequence). The CDR3 region has the DNA TGTGCCAGCAGCTTACTAGCGGGACTGTATGAGACCCAGTACTTC. Residues: CASSLLAGLYETQYF.

This clonotype appeared a few times. This chain connects TRBV7-2 to TRBJ1-2; possibly TRBD1 for D (6 bases). Per the germline V gene, CDR1 is SGHTA and CDR2 is FQGNSA. There are 12 residues in the CDR3. V lost 2 bases to trimming and J lost 7 bases, with 8 bases between them. CDR3 DNA sequence: TGTGCCAGCAGCTTAAACAGGGCTGGCTACACCTTC. Amino acids: CASSLNRAGYTF.

V usage is TRBV29-1 and J usage is TRBJ2-1, with TRBD2 identical over 9 bases. CDR1 SQVTM and CDR2 ANQGSEA come from the germline V gene. The CDR3 runs to 13 residues. Germline trimming cut 7 bases from V and 6 bases from J; bases unmatched to any gene: 7. As DNA, the CDR3 is TGCAGCGCGAATAGCGGGAGTATCAATGAGCAGTTCTTC. Translated, it gives CSANSGSINEQFF.

The chain's CDR3 is CASSPSRRTEAFF. CDR3 nucleotide sequence: TGTGCCAGCAGCCCTAGTCGGCGGACTGAAGCTTTCTTT. The chain combines TRBV7-3 with TRBJ1-1, with unresolved D. V was clipped by 5 bases and J by 5 bases, with 12 bases between them. The CDR3 runs 13 residues. Germline loops: CDR1 SGHTA, CDR2 FQGTGA.

This clonotype was counted once. The chain uses TRBV30 and TRBJ2-7; D perhaps matches TRBD2 (5 bases). Germline CDR1 reads GTSNPN; CDR2 reads SVGIG (reference sequence). V was shortened by 2 bases and J by 2 bases, with 10 bases between the two germline ends. The CDR3 has 13 residues. The CDR3 loop reads CAWSRGSPYEQYF. The DNA for the CDR3 is TGTGCCTGGAGTAGAGGGAGCCCCTACGAGCAGTACTTC.

In this sample, this clonotype turned up a few times. The V and J genes are TRBV7-2 and TRBJ2-1; the D is unclear. The ends were cut back, 7 bases at V and 6 bases at J, with 19 bases in the middle. Germline V gene data show CDR1 as SGHTA and CDR2 as FQGNSA. The CDR3 loop spans 15 amino acids. CDR3 sequence (DNA): TGTGCCAGCATCACCTCCCCATTAGGCAGCAATGAGCAGTTCTTC. Translated: CASITSPLGSNEQFF.

This chain uses TRBV18 with TRBJ2-7; 7 nucleotides match TRBD1. Germline lookup yields CDR1 KGHSH and CDR2 LQKENI. The CDR3 spans 15 residues. V shed 1 base, J shed 3 bases, and the junction held 6 bases outside the gene matches. The CDR3 DNA reads as TGTGCCAGCTCACCACAAACAGGGGCCAGCTACGAGCAGTACTTC. Translated, it gives CASSPQTGASYEQYF.

The rearrangement links TRBV7-2 to TRBJ2-1, with D hard to call. V gave up 2 bases and J gave up 11 bases, with 10 bases separating them. Germline V gene data show CDR1 as SGHTA and CDR2 as FQGNSA. The CDR3 length is 12 residues. The CDR3 reads CASSLTTTKQFF. CDR3 nucleotide sequence: TGTGCCAGCAGCTTAACGACGACGAAGCAGTTCTTC.

This clonotype was seen a handful of times. The rearrangement joins TRBV9 to TRBJ2-3; 10 bases are shared with TRBD1. The CDR3 is made up of 16 amino acids. Germline assignment: CDR1 SGDLS and CDR2 YYNGEE. The V segment lost 3 bases and the J segment 4 bases; nucleotides outside the gene matches: 8. CDR3 in amino acids: CASSAGDRGRADTQYF. CDR3 nucleotide sequence: TGTGCCAGCAGCGCGGGGGACAGGGGTCGGGCAGATACGCAGTATTTT. Complete variable domain (other parts from reference TRBV9 and TRBJ2-3): DSGVTQTPKHLITATGQRVTLRCSPRSGDLSVYWYQQSLDQGLQFLIQYYNGEERAKGNILERFSAQQFPDLHSELNLSSLELGDSALYFCASSAGDRGRADTQYFGPGTRLTVL.

The rearrangement uses TRBV20-1 and TRBJ2-3; 8 nucleotides match TRBD2. This CDR3 region has 18 residues. Germline V lookup: CDR1 DFQATT, CDR2 SNEGSKA (reference sequence). The V and J ends lost 0 bases and 2 bases, in that order; junction bases with no gene match: 13. The CDR3, as DNA: TGCAGTGCTAGAGATCCATTAGCGGGACGGTTTATCACAGATACGCAGTATTTT. Its translation: CSARDPLAGRFITDTQYF.

The gene calls are TRBV20-1 and TRBJ2-7; D is unclear. This CDR3 has 12 amino acids. Germline V gene lookup returns CDR1 DFQATT and CDR2 SNEGSKA (reference sequence). V gave up 0 bases and J gave up 2 bases, with 5 bases separating them. The CDR3 DNA is TGCAGTGCTAGAGATCTACCCTACGAGCAGTACTTC. It specifies CSARDLPYEQYF.

J is TRBJ2-1 and V is TRBV3-1; a possible D gene is TRBD2 (6 bases). The CDR3 has 17 residues. Trimming shortened V by 5 bases and J by 4 bases, and 21 bases separated the two germline ends. CDR1 is LGHDT, CDR2 YNNKEL, per germline (reference sequence). This chain's CDR3 is CASSAVITSTTYNEQFF. DNA of the CDR3: TGTGCCAGCAGCGCCGTAATTACTAGCACCACTTACAATGAGCAGTTCTTC.

This clonotype was detected ten times or more. The J gene is TRBJ1-2, the V gene TRBV20-1, with 7 positions matching TRBD1. Germline lookup yields CDR1 DFQATT and CDR2 SNEGSKA (reference sequence). This CDR3 has 15 residues. V was clipped by 0 bases and J by 7 bases; unmatched bases: 11. CDR3 sequence: CSARDMTGSFGGYTF. CDR3 DNA sequence: TGCAGTGCTAGAGATATGACAGGGTCCTTTGGTGGCTACACCTTC.

V and J are TRBV5-1 and TRBJ1-4; D gene ambiguous. Germline assignment: CDR1 SGHRS and CDR2 YFSETQ. CDR3 length equals 14 residues. The V end lost 3 bases, the J end lost 5 bases, and 11 bases lay between the germline ends. In DNA, the CDR3 is TGCGCCAGCAGCTCCCCTGGGCGAAATGAAAAACTGTTTTTT. Encoded protein: CASSSPGRNEKLFF.